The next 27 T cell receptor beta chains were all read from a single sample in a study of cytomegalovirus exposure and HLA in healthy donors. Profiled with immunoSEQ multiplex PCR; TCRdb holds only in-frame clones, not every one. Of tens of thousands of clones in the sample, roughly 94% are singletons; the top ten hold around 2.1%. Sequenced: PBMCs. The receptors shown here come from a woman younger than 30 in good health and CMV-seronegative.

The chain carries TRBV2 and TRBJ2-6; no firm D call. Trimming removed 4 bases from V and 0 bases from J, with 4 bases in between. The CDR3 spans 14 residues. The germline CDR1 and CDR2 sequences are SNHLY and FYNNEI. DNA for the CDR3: TGTGCCAGCAGTGGGGCCTCTGGGGCCAACGTCCTGACTTTC. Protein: CASSGASGANVLTF.

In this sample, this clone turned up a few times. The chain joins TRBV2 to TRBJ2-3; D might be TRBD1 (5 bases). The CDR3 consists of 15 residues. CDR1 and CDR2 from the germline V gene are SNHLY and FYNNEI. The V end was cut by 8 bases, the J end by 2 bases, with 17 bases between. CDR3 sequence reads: CASARNTGITDTQYF. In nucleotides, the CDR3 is TGTGCCAGCGCGCGGAATACAGGAATCACAGATACGCAGTATTTT.

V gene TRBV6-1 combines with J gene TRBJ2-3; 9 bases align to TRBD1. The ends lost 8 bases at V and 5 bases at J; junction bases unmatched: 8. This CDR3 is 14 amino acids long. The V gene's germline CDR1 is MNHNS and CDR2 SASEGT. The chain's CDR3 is CASRTGQGLDTQYF. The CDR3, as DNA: TGTGCCAGCCGAACCGGACAGGGGTTAGATACGCAGTATTTT.

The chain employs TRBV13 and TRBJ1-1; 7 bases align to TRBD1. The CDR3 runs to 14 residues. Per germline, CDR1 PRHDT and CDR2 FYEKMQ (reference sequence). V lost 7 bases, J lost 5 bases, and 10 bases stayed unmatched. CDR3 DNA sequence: TGTGCCAGCATGGACTTGGGCAGGGGGACTGAAGCTTTCTTT. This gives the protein CASMDLGRGTEAFF.

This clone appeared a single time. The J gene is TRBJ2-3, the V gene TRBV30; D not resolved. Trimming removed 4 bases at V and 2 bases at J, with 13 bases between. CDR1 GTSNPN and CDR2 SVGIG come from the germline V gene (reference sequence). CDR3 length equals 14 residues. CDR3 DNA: TGTGCCTGGACTCGGGTCACCACCACAGATACGCAGTATTTT. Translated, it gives CAWTRVTTTDTQYF.

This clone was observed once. CDR3 DNA: TGTGCCAGCAGCCCTACTTGGACAGGGACCACCGGGGAGCTGTTTTTT. Its translation is CASSPTWTGTTGELFF. The chain couples TRBV14 to TRBJ2-2; 8 bases are shared with TRBD1. The CDR3 contains 16 residues. V was pared by 4 bases and J by 4 bases, with 8 bases of the junction left unmatched. The germline V gene has CDR1 SGHDN and CDR2 FVKESK. Combining the CDR3 with reference TRBV14 and TRBJ2-2 gives the whole variable domain EAGVTQFPSHSVIEKGQTVTLRCDPISGHDNLYWYRRVMGKEIKFLLHFVKESKQDESGMPNNRFLAERTGGTYSTLKVQPAELEDSGVYFCASSPTWTGTTGELFFGEGSRLTVL.

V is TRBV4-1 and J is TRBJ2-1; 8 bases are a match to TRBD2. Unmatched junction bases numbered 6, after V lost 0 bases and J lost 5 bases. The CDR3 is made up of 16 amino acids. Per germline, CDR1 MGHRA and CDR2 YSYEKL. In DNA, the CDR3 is TGCGCCAGCAGCCAAGATCAGGCGGGGGGCAACAATGAGCAGTTCTTC. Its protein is CASSQDQAGGNNEQFF.

CDR3 residues: CASSYLRGLYNEQFF. CDR3 in DNA: TGTGCCAGCAGTTACTTGAGGGGGCTCTACAATGAGCAGTTCTTC. This chain joins TRBV6-5 and TRBJ2-1; 7 bases map to TRBD1. Per germline, CDR1 MNHEY and CDR2 SVGAGI. The CDR3 sequence is 15 residues long. J was trimmed by 3 bases and V by 1 base; bases with no gene match: 3.

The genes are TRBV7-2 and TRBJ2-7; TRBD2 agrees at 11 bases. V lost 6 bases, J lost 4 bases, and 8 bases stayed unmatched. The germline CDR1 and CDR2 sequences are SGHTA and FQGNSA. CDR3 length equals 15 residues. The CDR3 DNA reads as TGTGCCAGCAGATATCTAGCGGGAGGAGAATACGAGCAGTACTTC. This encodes CASRYLAGGEYEQYF. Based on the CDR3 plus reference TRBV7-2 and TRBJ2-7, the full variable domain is GAGVSQSPSNKVTEKGKDVELRCDPISGHTALYWYRQSLGQGLEFLIYFQGNSAPDKSGLPSDRFSAERTGGSVSTLTIQRTQQEDSAVYLCASRYLAGGEYEQYFGPGTRLTVT.

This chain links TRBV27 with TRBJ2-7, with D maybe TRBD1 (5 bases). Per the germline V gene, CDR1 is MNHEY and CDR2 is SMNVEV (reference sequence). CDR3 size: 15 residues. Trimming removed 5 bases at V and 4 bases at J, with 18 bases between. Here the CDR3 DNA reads TGTGCCAGCAGTCCTCGACCCGAGACAGTGTACGAGCAGTACTTC. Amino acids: CASSPRPETVYEQYF.

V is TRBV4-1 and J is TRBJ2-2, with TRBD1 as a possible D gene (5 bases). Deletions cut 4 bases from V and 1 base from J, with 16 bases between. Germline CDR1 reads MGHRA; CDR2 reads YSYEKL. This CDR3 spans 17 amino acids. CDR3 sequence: CASSPLRVDLNTGELFF. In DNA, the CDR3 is TGCGCCAGCAGCCCGCTCAGGGTGGATTTGAACACCGGGGAGCTGTTTTTT.

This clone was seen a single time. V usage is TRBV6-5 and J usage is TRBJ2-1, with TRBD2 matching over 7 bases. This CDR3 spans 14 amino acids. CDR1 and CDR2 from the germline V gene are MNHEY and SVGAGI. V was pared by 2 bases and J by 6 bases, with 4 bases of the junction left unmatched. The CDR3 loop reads CASSYGSGGNEQFF. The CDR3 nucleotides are TGTGCCAGCAGTTACGGGTCGGGGGGCAATGAGCAGTTCTTC.

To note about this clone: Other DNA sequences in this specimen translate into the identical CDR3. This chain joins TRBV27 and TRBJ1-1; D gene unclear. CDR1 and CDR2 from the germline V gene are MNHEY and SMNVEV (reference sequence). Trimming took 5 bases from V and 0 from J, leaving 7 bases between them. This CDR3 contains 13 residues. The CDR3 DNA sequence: TGTGCCAGCAGTCTCGCTATGAACACTGAAGCTTTCTTT. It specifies CASSLAMNTEAFF.

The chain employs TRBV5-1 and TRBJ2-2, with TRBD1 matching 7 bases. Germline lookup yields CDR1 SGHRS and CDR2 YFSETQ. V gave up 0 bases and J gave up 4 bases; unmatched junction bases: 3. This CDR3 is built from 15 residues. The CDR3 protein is CASSLDRGATGELFF. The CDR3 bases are TGCGCCAGCAGCTTGGACAGGGGAGCCACCGGGGAGCTGTTTTTT. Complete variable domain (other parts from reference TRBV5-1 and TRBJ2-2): KAGVTQTPRYLIKTRGQQVTLSCSPISGHRSVSWYQQTPGQGLQFLFEYFSETQRNKGNFPGRFSGRQFSNSRSEMNVSTLELGDSALYLCASSLDRGATGELFFGEGSRLTVL.

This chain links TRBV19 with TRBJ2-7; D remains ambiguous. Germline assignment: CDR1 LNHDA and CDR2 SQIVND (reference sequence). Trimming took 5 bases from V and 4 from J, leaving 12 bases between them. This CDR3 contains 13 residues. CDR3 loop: CASSLGFSYEQYF. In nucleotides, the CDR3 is TGTGCCAGTAGTTTAGGTTTTTCGTACGAGCAGTACTTC.

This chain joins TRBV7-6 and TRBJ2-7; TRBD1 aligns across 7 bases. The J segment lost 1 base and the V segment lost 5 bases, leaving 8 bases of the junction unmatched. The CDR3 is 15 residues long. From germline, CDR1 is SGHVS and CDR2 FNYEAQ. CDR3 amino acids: CASSHLGQSSYEQYF. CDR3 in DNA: TGTGCCAGCAGCCATTTGGGACAGAGTTCCTACGAGCAGTACTTC.

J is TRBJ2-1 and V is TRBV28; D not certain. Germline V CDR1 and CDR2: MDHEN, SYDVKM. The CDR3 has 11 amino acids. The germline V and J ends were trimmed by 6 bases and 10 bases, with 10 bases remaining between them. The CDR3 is CASSRLTEQFF. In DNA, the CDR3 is TGTGCCAGCAGCAGACTTACGGAGCAGTTCTTC.

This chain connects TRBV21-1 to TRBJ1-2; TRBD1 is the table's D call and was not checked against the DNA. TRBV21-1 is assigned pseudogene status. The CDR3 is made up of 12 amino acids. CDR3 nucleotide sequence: TGTGCCAGCGGAGGACAGGGCTATGGCTACACCTTC. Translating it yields CASGGQGYGYTF.

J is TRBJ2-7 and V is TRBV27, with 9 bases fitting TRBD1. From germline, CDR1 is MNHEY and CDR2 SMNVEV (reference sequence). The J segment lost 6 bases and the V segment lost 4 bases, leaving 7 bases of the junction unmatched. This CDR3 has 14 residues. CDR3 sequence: CASSSGQGLFEQYF. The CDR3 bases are TGTGCCAGCAGTTCGGGACAGGGATTGTTCGAGCAGTACTTC.

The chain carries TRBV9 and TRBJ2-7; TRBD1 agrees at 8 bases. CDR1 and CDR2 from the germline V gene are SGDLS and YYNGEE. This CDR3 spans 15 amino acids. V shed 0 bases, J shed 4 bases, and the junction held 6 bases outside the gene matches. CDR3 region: CASSVGAGGEYEQYF. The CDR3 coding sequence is TGTGCCAGCAGCGTAGGGGCAGGGGGCGAGTACGAGCAGTACTTC.

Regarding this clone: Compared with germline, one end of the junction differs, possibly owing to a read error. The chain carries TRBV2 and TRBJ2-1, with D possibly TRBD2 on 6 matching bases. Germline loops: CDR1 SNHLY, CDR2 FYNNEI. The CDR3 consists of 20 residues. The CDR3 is CASSEGAGLSYSSSYNEQFF. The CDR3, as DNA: TGTGCCAGCAGCGAAGGAGCCGGACTAAGCTATTCGAGCTCCTACAATGAGCAGTTCTTC.

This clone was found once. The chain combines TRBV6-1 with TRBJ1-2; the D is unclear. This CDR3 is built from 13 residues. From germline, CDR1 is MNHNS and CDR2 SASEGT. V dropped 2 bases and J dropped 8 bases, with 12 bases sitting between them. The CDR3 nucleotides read TGTGCCAGCAGTGAAATCGACGGGGTCGGCTACACCTTC. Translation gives CASSEIDGVGYTF.

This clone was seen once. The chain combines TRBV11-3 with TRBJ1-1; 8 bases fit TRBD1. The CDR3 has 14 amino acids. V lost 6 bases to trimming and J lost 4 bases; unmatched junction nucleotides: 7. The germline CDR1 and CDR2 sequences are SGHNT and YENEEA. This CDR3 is CASSPRQGSTEAFF. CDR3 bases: TGTGCCAGCAGTCCTAGACAGGGGAGCACTGAAGCTTTCTTT.

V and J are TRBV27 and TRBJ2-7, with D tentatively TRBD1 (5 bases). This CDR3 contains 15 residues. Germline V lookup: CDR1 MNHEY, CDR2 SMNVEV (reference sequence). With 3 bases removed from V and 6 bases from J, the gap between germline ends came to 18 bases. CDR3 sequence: CASSFPVGVCCEQYF. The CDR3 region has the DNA TGTGCCAGCAGTTTTCCCGTAGGGGTCTGCTGCGAGCAGTACTTC.

The CDR3, as DNA: TGTGCCTGGAGCGGACAGGGAGGCTATGGCTACACCTTC. Translating gives CAWSGQGGYGYTF. The chain is built from TRBV30 and TRBJ1-2; 8 bases match TRBD1. J lost 4 bases, V lost 3 bases, and 4 bases had no gene match. This CDR3 region has 13 residues. Germline V gene lookup returns CDR1 GTSNPN and CDR2 SVGIG (reference sequence).

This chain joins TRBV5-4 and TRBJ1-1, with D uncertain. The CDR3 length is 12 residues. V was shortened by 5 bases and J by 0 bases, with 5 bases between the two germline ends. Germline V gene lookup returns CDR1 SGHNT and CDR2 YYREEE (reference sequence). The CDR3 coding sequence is TGTGCCAGCAGAACAGTGAACACTGAAGCTTTCTTT. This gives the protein CASRTVNTEAFF.

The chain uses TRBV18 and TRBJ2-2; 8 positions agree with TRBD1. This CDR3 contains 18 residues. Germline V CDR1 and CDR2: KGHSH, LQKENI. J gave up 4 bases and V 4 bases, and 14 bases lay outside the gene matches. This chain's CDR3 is CASSLPYQGALITGELFF. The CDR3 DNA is TGTGCCAGCTCACTACCCTACCAGGGGGCCCTGATCACCGGGGAGCTGTTTTTT.